The 2 T cell receptor beta chains listed next were all sequenced from one sample in a study of response to subunit inactivated influenza vaccine. MiXCR was run by TCRdb on the RT-PCR reads, yielding one entry per CDR3 protein. The sample carries 860,000 or so distinct CDR3 sequences, roughly 20% recorded once. The sequenced sample was PBMCs from blood, obtained less than 6 days after vaccination. Every receptor here comes from a man aged 45-65 years who received an inactivated influenza vaccine.

In this sample, this clonotype turned up a few times. This chain uses TRBV12-3 or TRBV12-4 with TRBJ1-5, with D hard to call. Trimming removed 5 bases at V and 6 bases at J, with 5 bases between. CDR3 size: 11 residues. The CDR3: CASSSSQPQHF. The CDR3 DNA reads as TGTGCCAGCAGTAGTAGTCAGCCCCAGCATTTT.

As to this clonotype: The junction does not match germline at one end; this may be a read error. The chain couples TRBV29-1 to TRBJ1-2; D is unclear. The CDR3 sequence is 12 residues long. CDR1 and CDR2 from the germline V gene are SQVTM and ANQGSEA. CDR3 nucleotide sequence: TGCCGCGTTTGGACCGAAAACTATGGCTACACCTTC. It specifies CRVWTENYGYTF.